This is a list of T cell receptor beta chains from one sample in a study of shared clonotypes between healthy human individuals. Sequencing was performed with immunoSEQ multiplex PCR; in TCRdb, only in-frame clones are kept and a portion is missing. The repertoire holds a few million clones, 85% to 95% seen once, with about 0.36% in the top ten. Sequenced sample: naive CD4+ T cells from PBMCs. Receptors originate from a man between 18 and 29 years old in good health. Some clones in this sample may be carry-over from other donors' samples. Both conserved end residues are part of each CDR3. Each record gives: V gene, J gene, CDR3 protein.

V: TRBV6-6
J: TRBJ1-5
CDR3: CASSYSRGSGQPQHF

V: TRBV5-4
J: TRBJ1-3
CDR3: CASSLGRDRGSGNTIYF

V: TRBV4-3
J: TRBJ1-1
CDR3: CASSPQEGQTEAFF

V: TRBV5-1
J: TRBJ2-7
CDR3: CASSGIFSYEQYF

V: TRBV7-2
J: TRBJ2-2
CDR3: CASTSGTGGTGELFF

V: TRBV2
J: TRBJ2-7
CDR3: CASSEYSGRTPYEQYF

V: TRBV28
J: TRBJ1-5
CDR3: CASSTHTGGRQPQHF

V: TRBV2
J: TRBJ2-6
CDR3: CASSKQGTGANVLTF

V: TRBV6-1
J: TRBJ2-7
CDR3: CASIPGGRAYEQYF

V: TRBV7-9
J: TRBJ2-2
CDR3: CASSGGQTELFF

V: TRBV6-1
J: TRBJ1-2
CDR3: CASSGHQGGYTF

V: TRBV7-6
J: TRBJ2-7
CDR3: CASTSPGQGTGEQYF

V: TRBV18
J: TRBJ1-1
CDR3: CASSGPRGVNTEAFF

V: TRBV5-4
J: TRBJ1-1
CDR3: CASRRVAGINTEAFF

V: TRBV5-1
J: TRBJ2-5
CDR3: CASSPSTGPQETQYF

V: TRBV28
J: NA
CDR3: CASKFGITYEQYF

V: TRBV11-2
J: TRBJ2-1
CDR3: CASITRAGGRSYEQFF

V: TRBV19
J: TRBJ1-1
CDR3: CASLPQGANTEAFF

V: TRBV7-6
J: TRBJ1-5
CDR3: CASSAGVGNQPQHF

V: TRBV6-6
J: TRBJ1-2
CDR3: CASSIRRGGGYTF

V: TRBV9
J: TRBJ2-1
CDR3: CASSVDSGAYNEQFF

V: TRBV4-1
J: TRBJ2-3
CDR3: CASSQDGRDRGDTQYF

V: TRBV6-5
J: TRBJ2-7
CDR3: CASRPSGQGYEQYF

V: TRBV9
J: TRBJ2-7
CDR3: CASSVAAGTSGYEQYF

V: TRBV4-1
J: TRBJ2-7
CDR3: CASSLLQRGTYEQYF

V: TRBV27
J: TRBJ2-5
CDR3: CASSQRKTQETQYF

V: TRBV11-3
J: TRBJ2-7
CDR3: CASSPRTGRYEQYF

V: TRBV5-4
J: TRBJ1-2
CDR3: CASSRGNQGNYGYTF

V: TRBV5-1
J: TRBJ2-7
CDR3: CASRPGGVGSGEQYF

V: TRBV30
J: TRBJ2-7
CDR3: CAWSFRGFNPPYEQYF

V: TRBV28
J: TRBJ2-6
CDR3: CASSGSSSGANVLTF

V: TRBV5-1
J: TRBJ1-1
CDR3: CASSLAVGVGTEAFF

V: TRBV11-2
J: TRBJ2-2
CDR3: CASSPRTASGELFF

V: TRBV19
J: TRBJ2-7
CDR3: CASSISGTYEQYF

V: TRBV6-1
J: TRBJ2-1
CDR3: CASSEGSSREQFF

V: TRBV7-2
J: TRBJ2-3
CDR3: CASSADFHTQYF

V: TRBV5-1
J: TRBJ2-1
CDR3: CASSLRQGQGEQFF

V: TRBV11-1
J: TRBJ2-2
CDR3: CASSLKGVGTGELFF

V: TRBV4-1
J: TRBJ2-7
CDR3: CASSQEGGAPSSYEQYF

V: TRBV28
J: TRBJ1-1
CDR3: CASRSNTEAFF

V: TRBV7-3
J: TRBJ1-2
CDR3: CASSLTGTDGYTF

V: TRBV5-6
J: TRBJ2-7
CDR3: CASRGGLGAYEQYF

V: TRBV9
J: TRBJ1-1
CDR3: CASSVPAGGDTEAFF

V: TRBV28
J: TRBJ2-1
CDR3: CASKATLTYNEQFF

V: TRBV7-9
J: TRBJ2-4
CDR3: CASSSTSRGAKNIQYF

V: TRBV12-5
J: TRBJ2-1
CDR3: CASGPGQGESNEQFF

V: TRBV7-9
J: TRBJ2-6
CDR3: CASSRRVSGANVLTF

V: TRBV27
J: TRBJ2-7
CDR3: CASSLTGQYEQYF

V: TRBV4-3
J: TRBJ2-1
CDR3: CASSQEVLAGIEQFF

V: TRBV28
J: TRBJ1-5
CDR3: CASSLGQGGNQPQHF

V: TRBV11-2
J: TRBJ2-7
CDR3: CASSLGGKSYEQYF

V: TRBV5-1
J: TRBJ1-2
CDR3: CASSLHGGDYGYTF

V: TRBV6-5
J: TRBJ1-3
CDR3: CASRQGSGNTIYF

V: TRBV7-9
J: TRBJ2-7
CDR3: CASSPGGYEQYF

V: TRBV18
J: TRBJ1-1
CDR3: CASSRWDRNTEAFF

V: TRBV10-3
J: TRBJ2-1
CDR3: CAISEWAGGTFSYNEQFF